The clone carrying this TCR beta chain came up many times. Antigen specificity is unknown. Germline loops: CDR1 LGHDT, CDR2 YNNKEL (reference sequence). This CDR3 is built from 16 residues. V lost 0 bases, J lost 4 bases, and 7 bases stayed unmatched. This entry comes from a study of T cells in Graves' hyperthyroidism and ophthalmopathy. Findings of the study overall: Clonotypes that were expanded in thyroid above 0.001 mostly appeared in blood too.

There were TCR beta CDR3 regions amplified from RNA transcripts. TCR CDR3 regions were first amplified by RT-PCR with HTBI primers. MiXCR was run by TCRdb on the multiplex PCR reads, yielding one entry per CDR3 protein. The sample shows around 350,000 distinct CDR3 sequences, about 18% of them seen only once. Fresh peripheral blood, approximately 9.6 ml, yielded the PBMCs. The sequenced sample consisted of blood. This rearrangement joins TRBV3-1 to TRBJ2-5; 8 bases line up with TRBD1. The clonotype comes from a woman aged 30 to 39 with Graves' hyperthyroidism that later progressed to Graves' ophthalmopathy. CDR3 residues: CASSQEWQGAGETQYF. The DNA of the CDR3 is TGTGCCAGCAGCCAAGAATGGCAGGGGGCTGGAGAGACCCAGTACTTC.